The present TCR beta chain was sequenced within a study of T cells in Graves' hyperthyroidism and ophthalmopathy. Amplified regions were TCR beta CDR3 sequences from RNA transcripts. TCR CDR3 underwent first-round RT-PCR with the HTBI primer set. TCRdb recomputed calls from the multiplex PCR reads with MiXCR, one row per CDR3 protein. The table shows a few hundred thousand distinct CDR3 sequences, with 15% to 20% occurring only once. This clonotype was seen at least ten times. The germline V gene has CDR1 SEHNR and CDR2 FQNEAQ (reference sequence). V lost 1 base, J lost 8 bases, and 14 bases lay in between. The CDR3 is 15 residues long. Patients having uncontrolled infection, another autoimmune disease, pregnancy or lactation were not included.

The receptor's source is a woman aged 40 to 49 with Graves' ophthalmopathy. The chain is built from TRBV7-9 and TRBJ1-4, with D perhaps TRBD1 (6 bases). Source material: blood. CDR3 protein: CASSLGQAANEKLFF. The CDR3 coding sequence is TGTGCCAGCAGCTTAGGACAGGCCGCCAACGAAAAACTGTTTTTT.